Below are 9 T cell receptor beta chains sequenced from a single sample in a study of blood T cells in healthy people across ages. The second PCR ran about 6 to 11 cycles with a sample-barcoded 5' primer and J-beta primers. TCRdb used MiXCR to reprocess the 5' RACE reads, holding one entry per CDR3 protein. In the table there are roughly 930,000 distinct CDR3 sequences, approximately 49% of which are singletons. The source material was blood. These receptor sequences come from a man aged 25 to 40 in good health.

DNA for the CDR3: TGTGCCAGCAGTTTTGACAGCCAACCCTACGAGCGGTACTTC. It encodes CASSFDSQPYERYF. The rearrangement joins TRBV12-3 or TRBV12-4 to TRBJ2-5, with a weak D call TRBD1 (5 bases). The CDR3 runs to 14 residues. V lost 3 bases to trimming and J lost 13 bases, with 21 bases between them.

The rearrangement uses TRBV2 and TRBJ2-5, with 12 positions matching TRBD2. This CDR3 region has 15 residues. V was pared by 6 bases and J by 4 bases, with 6 bases of the junction left unmatched. In germline, CDR1 is SNHLY, CDR2 FYNNEI. CDR3 in amino acids: CASRRTSGIRETQYF. In DNA form, the CDR3 reads TGTGCCAGCAGGCGGACTAGCGGGATAAGAGAGACCCAGTACTTC.

The chain employs TRBV10-3 and TRBJ2-3; D call uncertain. The CDR3 consists of 12 residues. The V end was cut by 2 bases, the J end by 5 bases, with 5 bases between. Germline CDR1 reads ENHRY; CDR2 reads SYGVKD. The CDR3 nucleotides read TGTGCCATCAGTGAGATTAAAGATACGCAGTATTTT. Encoded protein: CAISEIKDTQYF.

There are a few counts of this clonotype. The rearrangement joins TRBV4-2 to TRBJ2-1; TRBD2 might be the D (7 bases). CDR1 LGHNA and CDR2 YNFKEQ come from the germline V gene. V was pared by 4 bases and J by 0 bases, with 19 bases between. The CDR3 consists of 18 residues. CDR3 coding DNA: TGTGCCAGCAGCCTCCTCCCTGCGGGGGCGGGCTCCTACAATGAGCAGTTCTTC. Translation gives CASSLLPAGAGSYNEQFF.

V gene TRBV7-2 combines with J gene TRBJ2-5; D tentatively fits TRBD1 or TRBD2 (6 bases each). With the DNA end fitting TRBJ2-4 better, the J assignment may be wrong. This CDR3 region has 14 residues. Germline V lookup: CDR1 SGHTA, CDR2 FQGNSA. CDR3 region: CASSGGGDKNIQYF. The CDR3, as DNA: TGTGCCAGCAGCGGAGGGGGTGACAAAAACATTCAGTACTTC.

This clonotype was observed a handful of times. The V gene is TRBV6-1, the J gene TRBJ1-1; D is undetermined. The CDR3 extends over 15 amino acids. The V and J ends lost 6 bases and 0 bases respectively, with 14 bases between them. CDR1 is MNHNS and CDR2 is SASEGT in the germline V gene. The chain's CDR3 is CASSDDTLMNTEAFF. CDR3 bases: TGTGCCAGCAGCGATGACACACTCATGAACACTGAAGCTTTCTTT.

Here the CDR3 DNA reads TGTGCCAGCAGCTTAAGTCGGGGATTACAGGCCAAGACTCTACAGGAGACCCAGTACTTC. Its translation: CASSLSRGLQAKTLQETQYF. This rearrangement joins TRBV7-2 to TRBJ2-5, with D tentatively TRBD1 or TRBD2 (5 bases each). This CDR3 is built from 20 residues. Trimming left V 2 bases short and J 5 bases short, with 30 bases between. Germline CDR1 is SGHTA and CDR2 is FQGNSA.

This sequence joins TRBV7-9 and TRBJ1-3; D gene uncertain. There are 15 residues in the CDR3. Germline V gives CDR1 SEHNR, CDR2 FQNEAQ (reference sequence). The V gene lost 2 bases and the J gene lost 3 bases, with 11 bases spanning the gap. CDR3 coding DNA: TGTGCCAGCAGCTTATCGTGGGGATTTGGAAACACCATATATTTT. Its protein is CASSLSWGFGNTIYF.

The chain joins TRBV7-9 to TRBJ2-7; no definite D call. Germline CDR1 and CDR2: SEHNR and FQNEAQ (reference sequence). The CDR3 runs to 14 residues. Trimming took 5 bases from V and 3 from J, leaving 14 bases between them. The CDR3 protein is CASSLPGPVYEQYF. The CDR3 nucleotides are TGTGCCAGCAGCCTTCCGGGTCCTGTCTACGAGCAGTACTTC.